A selection of T cell receptor beta chains follows, all from one sample in a study of T-cell reconstitution after alpha-beta-depleted transplantation in children. TCRdb passed the PCR reads through MiXCR, listing each CDR3 protein once. The data contain 550,000 to 800,000 distinct CDR3 sequences, roughly 14% of them singletons. The sequenced sample was PBMCs, obtained before TCRalphabeta/CD19-depleted stem cell transplant. All receptors derive from a girl aged 2-10 years with congenital amegakaryocytic thrombocytopenia, due to receive a stem cell transplant. CDR3s include the opening cysteine and the closing phenylalanine or tryptophan. A D gene is named only where the DNA matches it firmly. Clone size is given for some rows only: seen once, a few or many times, or a class if the clone is expanded.

TRBV14	TRBJ2-3	TRBD2	few	TGTGCCAGCAGCCCCCCTAGCGGTATCACAGATACGCAGTATTTT	CASSPPSGITDTQYF
TRBV27	TRBJ1-6	NA	NA	TGTGCCAGCAGTACGACCCATTCACCCCTCCACTTT	CASSTTHSPLHF
TRBV29-1	TRBJ2-2	NA	many	TGCAGCGTTGCCCGTGGGGGTTACACCGGGGAGCTGTTTTTT	CSVARGGYTGELFF
TRBV12-3/TRBV12-4	TRBJ1-1	NA	many	TGTGCCAGCAGCCCTACAGGGACTAACACTGAAGCTTTCTTT	CASSPTGTNTEAFF
TRBV4-1	TRBJ1-4	NA	many	TGCGCCAGCAGCCAAGGGGTTGTGTCTGAAAAACTGTTTTTT	CASSQGVVSEKLFF
TRBV7-6	TRBJ2-7	NA	few	TGTGCCAGCAGCTTAAACGAGGTCGAGCAGTACTTC	CASSLNEVEQYF
TRBV5-1	TRBJ2-3	TRBD2	many	TGCGCCAGCAGCACCACTAGCGGGAGAAAAGATACGCAGTATTTT	CASSTTSGRKDTQYF
TRBV6-5	TRBJ2-1	TRBD2	NA	TGTGCCAGCAGTTGGGCGGGAGGGCGTGTTGAGCAGTTCTTC	CASSWAGGRVEQFF
TRBV10-3	TRBJ2-1	NA	many	TGTGCCATCGGCCTAGACCCTATGGAGCAGTTCTTC	CAIGLDPMEQFF
TRBV5-1	TRBJ2-1	NA	NA	TGCGCCAGCGCTGGGGAGCGGAACCCCTACAATGAGCAGTTCTTC	CASAGERNPYNEQFF
TRBV5-1	TRBJ2-2	TRBD2	many	TGCGCCAGCAACCCCGGACTAGCGGTCAACACCGGGGAGCTGTTTTTT	CASNPGLAVNTGELFF
TRBV5-1	TRBJ2-7	TRBD2	few	TGCGCCAGCAGCTTGGAACTAGCGGGAGTGAGTGAGCAGTACTTC	CASSLELAGVSEQYF
TRBV10-3	TRBJ2-1	TRBD2	many	TGTGCCATCACTCCCGGACTAGCAAGGAATGAGCAGTTCTTC	CAITPGLARNEQFF
TRBV6-1	TRBJ2-7	NA	few	TGTGCCAGCAGTCGAGAGCGGACCAACTACGAGCAGTACTTC	CASSRERTNYEQYF
TRBV20-1	TRBJ2-1	TRBD2	few	TGCAGTGCCGCTAGCCGCCTGGCGGGAGGCGGCAATGAGCAGTTCTTC	CSAASRLAGGGNEQFF